Listed below are T cell receptor beta chains from one sample, sequenced in a study of blood T cell repertoires in COVID-19. Profiled with immunoSEQ multiplex PCR; TCRdb holds only in-frame clones, not every one. This table holds roughly 410,000 clones, over 75% found once. Sequencing was performed on peripheral blood. These receptors all stem from a woman in her forties with COVID-19, enrolled during active disease. Both conserved end residues are part of each CDR3. Each record gives: CDR3 protein, CDR3 DNA, V gene, clone size, D gene, J gene. The D gene is left open where the match is weak. Rows may omit the clone size; those that give it use once, few, many or a size class.

CDR3aa: CASSFHLSGRVAEAFF; CDR3nt: TGTGCCAGCAGTTTTCACCTCAGTGGGAGGGTAGCTGAAGCTTTCTTT; v_gene: TRBV28; abundance: .; d_gene: .; j_gene: TRBJ1-1
CDR3aa: CAWRLVEEPNTEAFF; CDR3nt: TGTGCCTGGAGACTCGTAGAGGAACCGAACACTGAAGCTTTCTTT; v_gene: TRBV30; abundance: .; d_gene: .; j_gene: TRBJ1-1
CDR3aa: CASSLSLAGYSGANVLTF; CDR3nt: TGTGCCAGCAGTTTATCCCTTGCAGGGTACTCTGGGGCCAACGTCCTGACTTTC; v_gene: TRBV27; abundance: .; d_gene: .; j_gene: TRBJ2-6
CDR3aa: CASSETGMSTEAFF; CDR3nt: TGTGCCAGCAGTGAGACAGGGATGAGCACTGAAGCTTTCTTT; v_gene: TRBV6-1; abundance: .; d_gene: TRBD1; j_gene: TRBJ1-1
CDR3aa: CASTPAGGNTGELFF; CDR3nt: TGCGCCAGCACCCCGGCAGGGGGGAACACCGGGGAGCTGTTTTTT; v_gene: TRBV5-1; abundance: .; d_gene: TRBD1; j_gene: TRBJ2-2
CDR3aa: CASSRQGFEKLFF; CDR3nt: TGTGCCAGCAGCAGACAGGGTTTCGAAAAACTGTTTTTT; v_gene: TRBV2; abundance: .; d_gene: TRBD1; j_gene: TRBJ1-4
CDR3aa: CASSLNRQNTEAFF; CDR3nt: TGTGCCAGCAGCTTAAACAGACAGAACACTGAAGCTTTCTTT; v_gene: TRBV7-2; abundance: .; d_gene: .; j_gene: TRBJ1-1
CDR3aa: CASSFLRDLGNEQFF; CDR3nt: TGCGCCAGCAGCTTCCTGCGGGATTTGGGGAATGAGCAGTTCTTC; v_gene: TRBV5-1; abundance: .; d_gene: .; j_gene: TRBJ2-1
CDR3aa: CASSQDEARGRGYTF; CDR3nt: TGCGCCAGCAGCCAAGATGAAGCCAGGGGGCGAGGCTACACCTTC; v_gene: TRBV4-1; abundance: once; d_gene: TRBD1; j_gene: TRBJ1-2
CDR3aa: CASSIDRRSGSNQPQHF; CDR3nt: TGTGCCAGTAGTATAGATCGCAGGTCGGGAAGCAATCAGCCCCAGCATTTT; v_gene: TRBV19; abundance: .; d_gene: .; j_gene: TRBJ1-5
CDR3aa: CASRSGQGKNIQYF; CDR3nt: TGTGCCAGCAGGTCTGGACAGGGGAAAAACATTCAGTACTTC; v_gene: TRBV27; abundance: .; d_gene: TRBD1; j_gene: TRBJ2-4
CDR3aa: CASSTRSSGEKLFF; CDR3nt: TGTGCCAGCAGCACGAGAAGTTCGGGTGAAAAACTGTTTTTT; v_gene: TRBV5-4; abundance: .; d_gene: .; j_gene: TRBJ1-4
CDR3aa: CSVGEAGTNEKLFF; CDR3nt: TGCAGCGTTGGTGAGGCAGGGACTAATGAAAAACTGTTTTTT; v_gene: TRBV29-1; abundance: few; d_gene: .; j_gene: TRBJ1-4
CDR3aa: CASSWGIAVENEKLFF; CDR3nt: TGTGCCAGCAGCTGGGGCATCGCCGTTGAGAATGAAAAACTGTTTTTT; v_gene: TRBV7-2; abundance: .; d_gene: .; j_gene: TRBJ1-4
CDR3aa: CASSPFVQGAGQPQHF; CDR3nt: TGTGCCAGCTCACCATTTGTGCAGGGGGCAGGTCAGCCCCAGCATTTT; v_gene: TRBV18; abundance: .; d_gene: TRBD1; j_gene: TRBJ1-5
CDR3aa: CATSTSQGAGETQYF; CDR3nt: TGTGCCACCAGTACGTCCCAGGGGGCTGGGGAGACCCAGTACTTC; v_gene: TRBV24-1; abundance: .; d_gene: TRBD1; j_gene: TRBJ2-5
CDR3aa: CASSRTAGANVLTF; CDR3nt: TGTGCCAGTAGCAGGACAGCTGGGGCCAACGTCCTGACTTTC; v_gene: TRBV19; abundance: .; d_gene: .; j_gene: TRBJ2-6
CDR3aa: CASSLRGQGANTGELFF; CDR3nt: TGTGCCAGCAGCCTCCGAGGACAGGGGGCGAACACCGGGGAGCTGTTTTTT; v_gene: TRBV6-2/TRBV6-3; abundance: .; d_gene: TRBD1; j_gene: TRBJ2-2
CDR3aa: CASGPLYPSYEQYF; CDR3nt: TGTGCCAGCGGTCCACTCTATCCTTCCTACGAGCAGTACTTC; v_gene: TRBV7-9; abundance: once; d_gene: .; j_gene: TRBJ2-7
CDR3aa: CASSYEGLVNQRF; CDR3nt: TGTGCCAGCAGTTACGAGGGACTAGTAAACCAACGTTTT; v_gene: TRBV6-2/TRBV6-3; abundance: .; d_gene: TRBD2; j_gene: TRBJ2-3
CDR3aa: CSVVATEAFF; CDR3nt: TGCAGCGTTGTGGCCACTGAAGCTTTCTTT; v_gene: TRBV29-1; abundance: .; d_gene: .; j_gene: TRBJ1-1
CDR3aa: CASSESKANQPQHF; CDR3nt: TGTGCCAGCAGTGAATCGAAAGCGAATCAGCCCCAGCATTTT; v_gene: TRBV25-1; abundance: .; d_gene: .; j_gene: TRBJ1-5
CDR3aa: CASSAGQGYQETQYF; CDR3nt: TGCGCCAGCAGCGCGGGACAGGGGTACCAAGAGACCCAGTACTTC; v_gene: TRBV5-1; abundance: .; d_gene: TRBD1; j_gene: TRBJ2-5
CDR3aa: CASSIVHSGNTIYF; CDR3nt: TGTGCCAGTAGTATAGTTCACTCTGGAAACACCATATATTTT; v_gene: TRBV19; abundance: many; d_gene: .; j_gene: TRBJ1-3
CDR3aa: CATNGGTDTQYF; CDR3nt: TGTGCCACGAACGGGGGCACAGATACGCAGTATTTT; v_gene: TRBV24-1; abundance: .; d_gene: .; j_gene: TRBJ2-3
CDR3aa: CASSLARAGSTYEQYF; CDR3nt: TGTGCCAGCAGCTTAGCGCGAGCAGGTTCAACCTACGAGCAGTACTTC; v_gene: TRBV7-2; abundance: .; d_gene: .; j_gene: TRBJ2-7
CDR3aa: CASSPRGGSSYNEQFF; CDR3nt: TGTGCCAGCAGCCCGCGGGGCGGGAGCTCCTACAATGAGCAGTTCTTC; v_gene: TRBV14; abundance: .; d_gene: TRBD2; j_gene: TRBJ2-1
CDR3aa: CASSLVTGVETQYF; CDR3nt: TGTGCCAGCAGCTTGGTAACGGGAGTAGAGACCCAGTACTTC; v_gene: TRBV5-6; abundance: .; d_gene: .; j_gene: TRBJ2-5
CDR3aa: CASSTSGRDKFF; CDR3nt: TGTGCCAGTAGTACCTCGGGGAGGGACAAGTTCTTC; v_gene: TRBV19; abundance: once; d_gene: .; j_gene: TRBJ2-1
CDR3aa: CASSWDRREAFF; CDR3nt: TGTGCCAGCAGTTGGGACAGGCGTGAAGCTTTCTTT; v_gene: TRBV6-5; abundance: .; d_gene: TRBD1; j_gene: TRBJ1-1
CDR3aa: CASSLTGLYNSYEQYF; CDR3nt: TGTGCCAGCAGCTTGACAGGGTTATACAACTCCTACGAGCAGTACTTC; v_gene: TRBV7-2; abundance: .; d_gene: TRBD1; j_gene: TRBJ2-7
CDR3aa: CATSRDMEATDTQYF; CDR3nt: TGTGCCACCAGCAGAGATATGGAAGCGACAGATACGCAGTATTTT; v_gene: TRBV15; abundance: once; d_gene: .; j_gene: TRBJ2-3
CDR3aa: CASSYSFIEGGYTF; CDR3nt: TGTGCCAGCAGTTACTCGTTCATTGAGGGTGGCTACACCTTC; v_gene: TRBV6-5; abundance: .; d_gene: .; j_gene: TRBJ1-2
CDR3aa: CAIASGTGGAHYGYTF; CDR3nt: TGTGCCATAGCCTCCGGGACAGGGGGCGCACATTATGGCTACACCTTC; v_gene: TRBV10-3; abundance: .; d_gene: TRBD1; j_gene: TRBJ1-2
CDR3aa: CASSLVSEYEQYF; CDR3nt: TGTGCCAGCAGCTTAGTCTCTGAGTACGAGCAGTACTTC; v_gene: TRBV7-6; abundance: few; d_gene: .; j_gene: TRBJ2-7
CDR3aa: CASSPSGGNPYGYTF; CDR3nt: TGTGCCAGCAGCCCTTCCGGGGGAAACCCCTATGGCTACACCTTC; v_gene: TRBV7-3; abundance: .; d_gene: .; j_gene: TRBJ1-2
CDR3aa: CASSPPGRGSTDTQYF; CDR3nt: TGTGCCAGCAGCCCCCCGGGACGGGGGTCAACAGATACGCAGTATTTT; v_gene: TRBV11-1; abundance: once; d_gene: .; j_gene: TRBJ2-3
CDR3aa: CASRKGQGRGQPQHF; CDR3nt: TGTGCCAGCAGGAAGGGCCAGGGGAGAGGTCAGCCCCAGCATTTT; v_gene: TRBV2; abundance: .; d_gene: .; j_gene: TRBJ1-5
CDR3aa: CASSSIRDRWQPQHF; CDR3nt: TGTGCCAGCAGCTCAATCCGGGACAGATGGCAGCCCCAGCATTTT; v_gene: TRBV2; abundance: once; d_gene: TRBD1; j_gene: TRBJ1-5
CDR3aa: CASSLGRSRATEAFF; CDR3nt: TGTGCCAGCAGCTTAGGGAGGAGTAGAGCTACTGAAGCTTTCTTT; v_gene: TRBV7-9; abundance: .; d_gene: .; j_gene: TRBJ1-1
CDR3aa: CASSMPGGSYEQYF; CDR3nt: TGTGCCAGCAGTATGCCAGGGGGCTCCTACGAGCAGTACTTC; v_gene: TRBV28; abundance: .; d_gene: TRBD1; j_gene: TRBJ2-7
CDR3aa: CASSQAAAMNTEAFF; CDR3nt: TGCGCCAGCAGCCAAGCGGCAGCGATGAACACTGAAGCTTTCTTT; v_gene: TRBV4-3; abundance: .; d_gene: .; j_gene: TRBJ1-1
CDR3aa: CASRGANEKLFF; CDR3nt: TGTGCCAGCAGAGGGGCTAATGAAAAACTGTTTTTT; v_gene: TRBV2; abundance: .; d_gene: .; j_gene: TRBJ1-4
CDR3aa: CASSLVGGATGELFF; CDR3nt: TGTGCCAGCAGCCTGGTGGGGGGGGCGACCGGGGAGCTGTTTTTT; v_gene: TRBV3-1/TRBV3-2; abundance: .; d_gene: .; j_gene: TRBJ2-2
CDR3aa: CASSPQWGQASEQYF; CDR3nt: TGTGCCAGCAGCCCTCAGTGGGGGCAGGCGAGCGAGCAGTACTTC; v_gene: TRBV14; abundance: once; d_gene: .; j_gene: TRBJ2-7